A single sample gave rise to the 11 T cell receptor beta chains below, sequenced in a study of cytomegalovirus exposure and HLA in healthy donors. It was with 60 Vbeta and 13 Jbeta primers that the PCR ran. The table came from immunoSEQ multiplex PCR; TCRdb's copy has only in-frame clones and leaves some out. The repertoire holds under 150,000 clones, with more than 80% as singletons. Sequencing was performed on PBMCs. The receptors here all came from a man in his thirties or forties in good health and CMV-seronegative.

V is TRBV19 and J is TRBJ2-1; 7 bases match TRBD2. The CDR3 sequence is 11 residues long. Germline V CDR1 and CDR2: LNHDA, SQIVND (reference sequence). Trimming cost V 7 bases and J 10 bases; bases outside gene matches: 4. The CDR3 DNA is TGTGCCAGTACCGCTAGCGGAGAGCAGTTCTTC. Residues: CASTASGEQFF.

This chain uses TRBV30 with TRBJ1-2; no clear D gene. This CDR3 is 15 amino acids long. The V end lost 2 bases, the J end lost 0 bases, and 13 bases lay between the germline ends. Germline lookup yields CDR1 GTSNPN and CDR2 SVGIG (reference sequence). CDR3 nucleotides: TGTGCCTGGAGTCCTGGCGGGGAAGCTAACTATGGCTACACCTTC. Protein product: CAWSPGGEANYGYTF.

The rearrangement joins TRBV7-8 to TRBJ2-2; D is uncertain. Trimming took off 0 bases at V and 7 bases at J, with 3 bases between the two ends. CDR3 length: 12 residues. Germline V gene data show CDR1 as SGHVS and CDR2 as FQNEAQ. The CDR3 DNA reads TGTGCCAGCAGCTTAGCCCACGGGGAGCTGTTTTTT. This translates into CASSLAHGELFF.

DNA for the CDR3: TGTGCCAGCAGCTACACGAGGGCAGTTTCGTCTGGCTACACCTTC. Its protein product is CASSYTRAVSSGYTF. V is TRBV7-8 and J is TRBJ1-2; no firm D call. The length of the CDR3 is 15 residues. From germline, CDR1 is SGHVS and CDR2 FQNEAQ. V was clipped by 4 bases and J by 7 bases, with 19 bases between them.

The chain couples TRBV5-4 to TRBJ2-1; TRBD1 matches at 8 bases. After removal of 1 base from V and 8 bases from J, the junction contained 5 bases not matched to a gene. The CDR3 spans 14 residues. CDR1 SGHNT and CDR2 YYREEE come from the germline V gene (reference sequence). CDR3 sequence: CASSLLQGADEQFF. The CDR3 bases are TGTGCCAGCAGCTTGCTGCAGGGGGCCGATGAGCAGTTCTTC.

The rearrangement uses TRBV27 and TRBJ2-1; 7 bases map to TRBD2. V trimming: 4 bases; J trimming: 9 bases; junction bases outside the gene matches: 6. The CDR3 spans 13 residues. Germline loops: CDR1 MNHEY, CDR2 SMNVEV (reference sequence). The CDR3 sequence is CASSSGLDREQFF. The DNA for the CDR3 is TGTGCCAGCAGTTCAGGACTAGATCGTGAGCAGTTCTTC.

This clone has just one count. J is TRBJ1-5 and V is TRBV27; D is ambiguous. The germline V gene encodes CDR1 MNHEY and CDR2 SMNVEV (reference sequence). This CDR3 contains 17 residues. The V and J ends lost 2 bases and 11 bases respectively, with 25 bases between them. This CDR3 is CASSLPDQDGSLGAQHF. The CDR3 region has the DNA TGTGCCAGCAGTTTACCTGACCAGGACGGGAGCCTAGGAGCCCAGCATTTT.

The chain combines TRBV30 with TRBJ2-5; TRBD1 matches 8 bases. The CDR3 loop spans 14 amino acids. V lost 6 bases and J lost 1; bases outside the gene matches: 7. The germline V gene has CDR1 GTSNPN and CDR2 SVGIG (reference sequence). CDR3 region: CACNRTGSQETQYF. In DNA form, the CDR3 reads TGTGCCTGTAACAGGACAGGGAGCCAAGAGACCCAGTACTTC.

The rearrangement uses TRBV28 and TRBJ2-5, with D maybe TRBD2 (6 bases). The J call is in doubt because the DNA end fits TRBJ2-7 better. From germline, CDR1 is MDHEN and CDR2 SYDVKM. This CDR3 has 16 amino acids. CDR3 in amino acids: CASSLRDWSGRYEQYF. The CDR3 coding sequence is TGTGCCAGCAGTTTAAGGGACTGGTCGGGTCGATACGAGCAGTACTTC.

CDR3 sequence reads: CASSLSVSTVNTDTQYF. As DNA, the CDR3 is TGCGCCAGCAGCTTGTCAGTGTCCACAGTAAACACAGATACGCAGTATTTT. The V gene is TRBV5-1, the J gene TRBJ2-3, with D unclear. The V end was cut by 1 base, the J end by 2 bases, with 17 bases between. This CDR3 is built from 17 residues. Germline CDR1 and CDR2: SGHRS and YFSETQ.

The chain couples TRBV5-4 to TRBJ2-5; 12 bases line up with TRBD2. The DNA end is more similar to TRBJ2-7, so the J call may be wrong. Germline lookup yields CDR1 SGHNT and CDR2 YYREEE (reference sequence). The CDR3 covers 16 residues. The CDR3 spells CASSLSRTSGNREQYF. CDR3 sequence (DNA): TGTGCCAGCAGCCTAAGCCGGACTAGCGGGAACCGCGAGCAGTACTTC.